This TCR beta chain was sequenced for a study of T cell responses to AZD1222 COVID-19 vaccine (TCRdb year 2021). Some background on the complete study: TCR sequencing covered 230 to 250 trial participants: around 210 given two doses of AZD1222 and about 26 given two doses of MenACWY control vaccine. Trial participants were enrolled into age subgroups of 18-55, 56-69 and 70-plus years, which contained approximately 150, 28 and 58 TCR-sequenced participants, respectively.

Interpreted using the paper, the time point label stands for: about 28 days (+/-7) after the second vaccine dose. AZD1222 recipients with second doses at about 4 weeks or about 12 weeks were pooled, because spike-specific TCR depth and breadth did not differ between schedules. Vaccinee samples came from UK trials COV001 and COV002, including a single-blind randomized controlled phase 2/3 trial of AZD1222 (ChAdOx1 nCoV-19) in healthy adults. Trial participant PBMC samples were collected at day 0 and day 28 after the second dose for TCRbeta chain sequencing. In regard to this clone: No antigen is known for it. No base-level quality is on record; no much larger clone is a single base apart.

Including the terminal cysteine and phenylalanine, the CDR3 comprises 14 residues. CDR3 DNA only is kept here, 42 bases in frame from base 1. For this chain, trimming is 7 bases at the V end and 6 bases at the J end, and the number of junction bases without a gene match is 8. CDR1 MNHEY and CDR2 SMNVEV are derived from the germline V gene (reference sequence). Summary of the overall study and its limitations: No day 14 peak-response samples were available, so repertoires were characterized only after the peak T cell response. The whole spike protein was spanned by vaccine-associated CD4 TCRs, and dominant responses were seen in regions 160-218 and 743-854. The 56-69-year group was small, and its depth increase did not reach significance, likely because of low power. Reportedly, almost half of the unique spike-specific TCRs recognized epitopes lying outside the regions that are mutated in the B.1.351 and B.1.1.7 variants. A significant rise in spike-specific TCR breadth and depth was observed after two AZD1222 doses relative to day 0 and relative to MenACWY recipients. Conclusions about previously exposed vaccinees were limited because only six AZD1222 recipients were SARS-CoV-2 seropositive at baseline. Most participants were white British and females outnumbered males, and the authors suggested that clonal diversity may have been underestimated.

The CDR3 regions of human TCRbeta chains were subjected to immunosequencing. For the original study's pipeline: Repertoire TCRs were matched against a reference library of SARS-CoV-2-specific TCRs generated with the MIRA antigen-specificity platform. Breadth was defined as the fraction of unique TCRs that were SARS-CoV-2-associated, and depth was defined as the fraction of total T cells that were SARS-CoV-2-associated. Each spike-specific TCR was assigned to its reactive spike region and to a CD4 or CD8 class using the MIRA data. Log10-transformed breadth and depth values were compared by one-way ANOVA with Sidak's multiple comparisons tests. TCRdb provides this immuneACCESS table in a form limited to in-frame rearrangements. Some clones are lacking; in checked studies, under half of them reflect an unresolved V gene, and why the rest are absent is not known. The DNA was the basis for D and trimming; V, J and clone size are from that table. This sample has about 150,000 clones in its table, and 90% of those were observed once. Around 1.5% of the sample is in the top ten clones.

The chain employs TRBV27 and TRBJ2-7; the central 11 bases match TRBD2. Material: peripheral blood, obtained 28 days after the second AZD1222 dose. This clonotype was sampled from an adult who received the AZD1222 COVID-19 vaccine. The CDR3 here reads CASTLAGGGIEQYF. The nucleotide sequence reads TGTGCCAGCACGCTAGCGGGGGGCGGGATCGAGCAGTACTTC.